The 15 T cell receptor beta chains below come from one sample, sequenced in a study of response to subunit inactivated influenza vaccine. MiXCR, applied by TCRdb to the RT-PCR reads, yields one record per CDR3 protein. The repertoire consists of over 650,000 distinct CDR3 sequences, with less than 20% occurring once and the leading ten covering approximately 11%. The sequencing here drew on PBMCs from blood, taken around 5 days after vaccination. Receptor source: a man aged 50 to 60 who received an inactivated influenza vaccine.

This clonotype came up many times. This chain links TRBV12-3 or TRBV12-4 with TRBJ2-7; D might be TRBD1 or TRBD2, each matching 6 bases. The CDR3 is 15 residues long. Deletions cut 7 bases from V and 2 bases from J, with 18 bases between. The CDR3 is CASTLGWGAAYEQYF. CDR3 nucleotide sequence: TGTGCCAGCACTCTTGGGTGGGGGGCGGCCTACGAGCAGTACTTC.

This clonotype was detected only a few times. The chain is built from TRBV4-3 and TRBJ1-4; TRBD1 matches at 9 bases. J gave up 7 bases and V 3 bases, and 12 bases lay outside the gene matches. Per the germline V gene, CDR1 is LGHNA and CDR2 is YSLEER. The CDR3 totals 17 residues. The DNA of the CDR3 is TGCGCCAGCAGCCACTTTGCGCCCCGGGACAGGGCTGAAAAACTGTTTTTT. Translating gives CASSHFAPRDRAEKLFF.

This clonotype was observed at least ten times. The V gene is TRBV5-1, the J gene TRBJ2-7; 11 nucleotides match TRBD1. Unmatched junction bases numbered 3, after V lost 4 bases and J lost 3 bases. The CDR3 has 14 amino acids. Per germline, CDR1 SGHRS and CDR2 YFSETQ. CDR3 region: CASSRGQGGYEQYF. The CDR3 DNA sequence: TGCGCCAGCAGCCGGGGACAGGGGGGCTACGAGCAGTACTTC. Full variable domain (rest looked up from reference TRBV5-1 and TRBJ2-7): KAGVTQTPRYLIKTRGQQVTLSCSPISGHRSVSWYQQTPGQGLQFLFEYFSETQRNKGNFPGRFSGRQFSNSRSEMNVSTLELGDSALYLCASSRGQGGYEQYFGPGTRLTVT.

This clonotype came up many times. The V and J genes are TRBV29-1 and TRBJ2-4; D not certain. In germline, CDR1 is SQVTM, CDR2 ANQGSEA. V lost 4 bases and J lost 7, with 8 bases in between. The length of the CDR3 is 11 residues. CDR3 sequence: CSVGWGNIQYF. For the CDR3, the DNA is TGCAGCGTTGGGTGGGGTAACATTCAGTACTTC.

Only a few counts were recorded for this clonotype. The V gene is TRBV10-3, the J gene TRBJ1-6, with D possibly matching TRBD1 (5 bases). V lost 0 bases, J lost 7 bases, and 13 bases lay in between. This CDR3 has 16 amino acids. CDR1 is ENHRY and CDR2 is SYGVKD in the germline V gene. The CDR3 nucleotides read TGTGCCATCAGTGAGTCGATTGGGACGGACAATTCACCCCTCCACTTT. The encoded protein is CAISESIGTDNSPLHF.

V is TRBV5-1 and J is TRBJ2-1; the match to TRBD1 covers 9 bases. With 1 base clipped from V and 4 bases from J, the junction kept 6 bases outside the gene matches. Germline CDR1 is SGHRS and CDR2 is YFSETQ. This CDR3 contains 16 residues. CDR3 amino acids: CASSLTGQGGYNEQFF. CDR3 bases: TGCGCCAGCAGCTTGACGGGACAGGGAGGGTACAATGAGCAGTTCTTC.

This sequence joins TRBV12-3 or TRBV12-4 and TRBJ2-1, with 8 bases lining up with TRBD2. V gave up 4 bases and J gave up 9 bases; unmatched junction bases: 11. This CDR3 has 15 amino acids. The CDR3 sequence is CASSSYTNGRAEQFF. The CDR3 bases are TGTGCCAGCAGTTCTTATACTAACGGGAGGGCTGAGCAGTTCTTC.

This chain joins TRBV15 and TRBJ2-1; D gene uncertain. The ends were cut back, 5 bases at V and 3 bases at J, with 5 bases in the middle. The CDR3 runs 12 residues. Looked up from germline, CDR1 is LNHNV and CDR2 is YYDKDF (reference sequence). CDR3 amino acids: CATSGNYNEQFF. For the CDR3, the DNA is TGTGCCACCAGCGGGAACTACAATGAGCAGTTCTTC.

This clonotype has a handful of counts. The V gene is TRBV21-1, the J gene TRBJ2-1; TRBD2 was called by the table and not checked on the DNA. TRBV21-1 is termed a pseudogene. The CDR3 contains 17 residues. The CDR3 region has the DNA TGTGCCAGCAGCAAAATTAGAGCGGGAGGGCCGGCGAATGAGCAGTTCTTC. Translation: CASSKIRAGGPANEQFF.

The chain has TRBV20-1 and TRBJ2-7; no reliable D call. This CDR3 has 13 residues. CDR1 and CDR2 from the germline V gene are DFQATT and SNEGSKA (reference sequence). V was cut by 3 bases and J by 6 bases, with 15 bases left in between. In DNA, the CDR3 is TGCAGTGCTAGTAGGACCGCGAGACGCGAGCAGTACTTC. It translates to CSASRTARREQYF.

This clonotype showed up many times. This rearrangement joins TRBV20-1 to TRBJ2-3, with D maybe TRBD2 (6 bases). Looked up from germline, CDR1 is DFQATT and CDR2 is SNEGSKA (reference sequence). The CDR3 is made up of 15 amino acids. V was pared by 6 bases and J by 0 bases, with 16 bases between. This CDR3 is CSASASEVSTDTQYF. The CDR3 DNA reads TGCAGTGCATCCGCTAGCGAGGTTAGCACAGATACGCAGTATTTT.

The V call is TRBV20-1, the J call TRBJ2-2; TRBD2 matches at 13 bases. Unmatched junction bases numbered 4, after V lost 6 bases and J lost 6 bases. Germline-derived CDR1 and CDR2 are DFQATT and SNEGSKA (reference sequence). This CDR3 region has 14 residues. This CDR3 reads CSASGLAGSGELFF. The CDR3 nucleotides read TGCAGTGCCTCGGGACTAGCGGGATCCGGGGAGCTGTTTTTT.

The V and J genes are TRBV29-1 and TRBJ1-1; 7 bases match TRBD1. Germline CDR1 and CDR2: SQVTM and ANQGSEA. The CDR3 is made up of 12 amino acids. The trim removed 6 bases at V and 4 bases at J, leaving 5 bases unmatched. The CDR3 DNA reads TGCAGCGTACTACAGGGGATCACTGAAGCTTTCTTT. As protein: CSVLQGITEAFF.

The V call is TRBV4-2, the J call TRBJ2-1; 9 bases align to TRBD1. This CDR3 spans 16 amino acids. Losses at the gene ends were 3 bases for V and 4 bases for J; bases not matched to a gene: 7. Germline-derived CDR1 and CDR2 are LGHNA and YNFKEQ. CDR3 coding DNA: TGTGCCAGCAGCCAGGCCACCGGGACAGGGTACAATGAGCAGTTCTTC. This encodes CASSQATGTGYNEQFF.

The J gene is TRBJ1-2, the V gene TRBV12-3 or TRBV12-4; perhaps TRBD1 as D (5 bases). V gave up 6 bases and J gave up 3 bases, with 8 bases separating them. The CDR3 covers 12 residues. DNA for the CDR3: TGTGCCAGCAGCTGGACATACTATGGCTACACCTTC. Protein product: CASSWTYYGYTF.